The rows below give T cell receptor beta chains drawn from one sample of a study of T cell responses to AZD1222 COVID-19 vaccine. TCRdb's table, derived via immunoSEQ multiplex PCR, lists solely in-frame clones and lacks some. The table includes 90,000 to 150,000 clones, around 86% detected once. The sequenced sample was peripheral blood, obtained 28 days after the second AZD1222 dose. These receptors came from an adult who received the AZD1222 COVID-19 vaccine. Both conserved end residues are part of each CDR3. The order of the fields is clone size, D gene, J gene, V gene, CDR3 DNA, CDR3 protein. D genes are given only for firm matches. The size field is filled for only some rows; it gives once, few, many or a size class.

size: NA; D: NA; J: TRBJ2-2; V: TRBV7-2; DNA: TGTGCCAGCAGCCTTTCCTTACCGGGTTCCACCGGGGAGCTGTTTTTT; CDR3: CASSLSLPGSTGELFF
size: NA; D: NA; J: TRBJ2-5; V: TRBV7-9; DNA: TGTGCCAGCAGCTTAGGCCGGGAGACCCAGTACTTC; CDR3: CASSLGRETQYF
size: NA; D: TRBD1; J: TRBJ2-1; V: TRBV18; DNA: TGTGCCAGCTCACAGGACAGGACGGGCAATGAGCAGTTCTTC; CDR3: CASSQDRTGNEQFF
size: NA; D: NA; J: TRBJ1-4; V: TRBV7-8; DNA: TGTGCCAGCAGCCCCCCCGGGCAGGGTTTGGTGAAACTGTTTTTT; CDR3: CASSPPGQGLVKLFF
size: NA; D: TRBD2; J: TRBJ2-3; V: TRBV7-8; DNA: TGTGCCAGCAGCGTGAGACTAGCGGGGGTGGTAGATACGCAGTATTTT; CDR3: CASSVRLAGVVDTQYF
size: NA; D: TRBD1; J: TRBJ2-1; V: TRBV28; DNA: TGTGCATGTCAAAGAATTCGGACAGGGGGCCGGAATGAGCAGTTCTTC; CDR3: CACQRIRTGGRNEQFF
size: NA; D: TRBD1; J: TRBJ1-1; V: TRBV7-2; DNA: TGTGCCAGCAGCTTGACAGGGCTGAACACTGAAGCTTTCTTT; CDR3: CASSLTGLNTEAFF
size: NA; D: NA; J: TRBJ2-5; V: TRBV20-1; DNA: TGCAGTGCCAGTGGGGGTAACACCTGGGAGACCCAGTACTTC; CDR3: CSASGGNTWETQYF
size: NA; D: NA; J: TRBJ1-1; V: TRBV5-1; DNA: TGCGCCAGCAGCTTTAATGCACAGCCAAACACTGAAGCTTTCTTT; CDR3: CASSFNAQPNTEAFF
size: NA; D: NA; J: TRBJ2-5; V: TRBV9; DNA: TGTGCCAGCAGCGTAGCCGGGGCCACCCAAGAGACCCAGTACTTC; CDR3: CASSVAGATQETQYF
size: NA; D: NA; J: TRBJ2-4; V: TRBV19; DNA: TGTGCCAGTAGCCTAGGCGAGCGGTTAGCCAAAAACATTCAGTACTTC; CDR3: CASSLGERLAKNIQYF
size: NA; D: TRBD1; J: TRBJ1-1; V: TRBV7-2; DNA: TGTGCCAGCAGCAGGGACAGCTTGAACACTGAAGCTTTCTTT; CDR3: CASSRDSLNTEAFF
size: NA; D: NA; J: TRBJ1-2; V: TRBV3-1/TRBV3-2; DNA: TGTGCCAGCAGCCAAGATCTCAGCCCCCTCTATGGCTACACCTTC; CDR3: CASSQDLSPLYGYTF
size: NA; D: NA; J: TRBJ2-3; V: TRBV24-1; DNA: TGTGCCACAGGTCCAGGGAGTGCAGATACGCAGTATTTT; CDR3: CATGPGSADTQYF
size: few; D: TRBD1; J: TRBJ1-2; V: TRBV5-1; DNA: TGCGCCAGCAGCTCCCCCGGGACAGGGCATCGCTACACCTTC; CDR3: CASSSPGTGHRYTF
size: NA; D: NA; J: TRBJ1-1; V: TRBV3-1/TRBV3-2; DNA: TGTGCCAGCAGAGACACCGGGACCGAAGCTTTCTTT; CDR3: CASRDTGTEAFF
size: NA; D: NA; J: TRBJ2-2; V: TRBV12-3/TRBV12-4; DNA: TGTGCCAGCAGTTTAACGCCGACCGGGGAGCTGTTTTTT; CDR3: CASSLTPTGELFF